Following are 10 T cell receptor beta chains from one sample sequenced in a study of T-cell memory formation after mild COVID-19. TCRdb passed the 5' RACE reads through MiXCR, listing each CDR3 protein once. The sample has 300,000 to 350,000 distinct CDR3 sequences, roughly 19% seen once. Material for sequencing was PBMCs or a T cell subset sorted from them (not recorded which). These receptors were collected from a man between 18 and 35 years old who had mild COVID-19 (a few samples of this study predate the infection). Cell type and time point are not known.

This clonotype showed up just a few times. The V and J genes are TRBV20-1 and TRBJ2-7; D is unresolved. Per germline, CDR1 DFQATT and CDR2 SNEGSKA (reference sequence). V lost 1 base to trimming and J lost 2 bases, with 12 bases between them. The CDR3 has 14 amino acids. The CDR3 coding sequence is TGCAGTGCTAGAGTCGGGCAGCGAACCTACGAGCAGTACTTC. Translated, it gives CSARVGQRTYEQYF.

This clonotype was observed at least ten times. Here the CDR3 DNA reads TGCGCCAGCAGCCAAGATCCAATGGCGGGGGGAGAGACCCAGTACTTC. As protein: CASSQDPMAGGETQYF. The chain employs TRBV4-3 and TRBJ2-5; 8 nucleotides agree with TRBD2. Germline CDR1 is LGHNA and CDR2 is YSLEER. Germline trimming cut 0 bases from V and 4 bases from J; bases unmatched to any gene: 7. The CDR3 is 16 amino acids.

This rearrangement joins TRBV13 to TRBJ1-2; 9 nucleotides line up with TRBD1. CDR1 is PRHDT, CDR2 FYEKMQ, per germline (reference sequence). V trimming: 5 bases; J trimming: 4 bases; junction bases outside the gene matches: 5. The CDR3 covers 14 residues. CDR3 amino acids: CASSAGQGSYGYTF. The CDR3 DNA is TGTGCCAGCAGCGCCGGACAGGGGAGCTATGGCTACACCTTC.

The chain couples TRBV2 to TRBJ1-1, with D maybe TRBD1 (5 bases). Deletions cut 4 bases from V and 10 bases from J, with 13 bases between. The CDR3 runs 12 residues. The V gene's germline CDR1 is SNHLY and CDR2 FYNNEI. CDR3 amino acids: CASSGMGDGAFF. The CDR3 nucleotides are TGTGCCAGCAGTGGTATGGGGGACGGAGCTTTCTTT.

V and J are TRBV6-5 and TRBJ2-7, with D unclear. The V gene lost 8 bases and the J gene lost 3 bases, with 5 bases spanning the gap. The CDR3 is 10 amino acids. Germline V gene data show CDR1 as MNHEY and CDR2 as SVGAGI. CDR3 sequence: CASGYYEQYF. Here the CDR3 DNA reads TGTGCCAGCGGATACTACGAGCAGTACTTC.

The rearrangement uses TRBV18 and TRBJ2-5; no reliable D call. The CDR3 runs 12 residues. Germline CDR1 KGHSH, CDR2 LQKENI. Trimming left V 3 bases short and J 6 bases short, with 8 bases between. The CDR3 reads CASSPRRQTQYF. As DNA, the CDR3 is TGTGCCAGCTCACCGAGGCGGCAGACCCAGTACTTC.

This clonotype appeared a few times. The chain has TRBV7-8 and TRBJ2-2, with 8 nucleotides matching TRBD1. The V gene end was trimmed by 6 bases and the J gene end by 6 bases; junction bases not matched to a gene: 6. CDR1 SGHVS and CDR2 FQNEAQ come from the germline V gene. There are 14 residues in the CDR3. For the CDR3, the DNA is TGTGCCAGCAGGAGAGTACAGGGGGCCGGGGAGCTGTTTTTT. Amino acids: CASRRVQGAGELFF.

This clonotype has more than one count but fewer than ten. The V and J genes are TRBV28 and TRBJ1-3; 8 bases are shared with TRBD1. This CDR3 region has 15 residues. From germline, CDR1 is MDHEN and CDR2 SYDVKM. V was clipped by 5 bases and J by 2 bases; unmatched bases: 5. CDR3 DNA sequence: TGTGCCAGCAGTGCACCACAGGGGGCTGGAAACACCATATATTTT. Translating it yields CASSAPQGAGNTIYF.

The CDR3: CASSALRGARNTEAFF. The DNA for the CDR3 is TGTGCCAGCAGTGCCCTCCGGGGGGCCAGGAACACTGAAGCTTTCTTT. This chain joins TRBV12-3 or TRBV12-4 and TRBJ1-1, with D possibly matching TRBD1 (6 bases). V gave up 5 bases and J gave up 1 base, with 17 bases separating them. The CDR3 has 16 amino acids.

The rearrangement links TRBV7-9 to TRBJ1-1; 7 nucleotides agree with TRBD1. This CDR3 contains 13 residues. CDR1 is SEHNR, CDR2 FQNEAQ, per germline (reference sequence). V lost 8 bases, J lost 1 base, and 4 bases stayed unmatched. CDR3 in DNA: TGTGCCAGCGACGGGACAGCGAACACTGAAGCTTTCTTT. Translated: CASDGTANTEAFF.